One and the same sample provided the 15 T cell receptor beta chains below, sequenced in a study of cytomegalovirus exposure and HLA in healthy donors. The study ran its PCR with 60 Vbeta and 13 Jbeta primers. TCRdb keeps only in-frame clones here, not all; method: immunoSEQ multiplex PCR. The repertoire includes some 110,000 clones, approximately 78% of them detected once, and 3.6% sits in the top ten. Sample: PBMCs. The receptor source for this set is a man aged 35 to 55 in good health and CMV-seronegative.

J is TRBJ2-3 and V is TRBV11-1; 7 nucleotides agree with TRBD2. Germline CDR1 is SGHAT and CDR2 is FQDESV (reference sequence). V lost 1 base to trimming and J lost 11 bases; unmatched junction nucleotides: 3. The CDR3 covers 12 residues. This CDR3 reads CASSLGGGLQYF. CDR3 nucleotide sequence: TGTGCCAGCAGCTTAGGGGGGGGTTTGCAGTATTTT. Filled out from reference TRBV11-1 and TRBJ2-3, the complete variable domain reads EAEVAQSPRYKITEKSQAVAFWCDPISGHATLYWYRQILGQGPELLVQFQDESVVDDSQLPKDRFSAERLKGVDSTLKIQPAELGDSAMYLCASSLGGGLQYFGPGTRLTVL.

The chain couples TRBV27 to TRBJ2-3; D possibly corresponds to TRBD2 (6 bases). Trimming left V 8 bases short and J 2 bases short, with 20 bases between. The CDR3 extends over 16 amino acids. In germline, CDR1 is MNHEY, CDR2 SMNVEV (reference sequence). The CDR3 is CASRRDPYGDTDTQYF. The CDR3 DNA is TGTGCCAGCCGGAGGGATCCATATGGGGACACAGATACGCAGTATTTT.

The chain uses TRBV30 and TRBJ1-1; 7 positions agree with TRBD1. Germline CDR1 reads GTSNPN; CDR2 reads SVGIG (reference sequence). The CDR3 spans 14 residues. J lost 6 bases, V lost 1 base, and 8 bases had no gene match. The CDR3 nucleotides are TGTGCCTGGAGTGGCCAGGGGGTCGGGGCTGAAGCTTTCTTT. Translation: CAWSGQGVGAEAFF.

This chain connects TRBV11-2 to TRBJ2-3, with 14 positions matching TRBD2. Germline assignment: CDR1 SGHAT and CDR2 FQNNGV. Trimming took 5 bases from V and 4 from J; bases not matched to a gene: 2. The CDR3 has 15 amino acids. Written as DNA, the CDR3 is TGTGCCAGCAGCCCGGGACTAGCGGGGGCAGATACGCAGTATTTT. Protein: CASSPGLAGADTQYF.

The gene calls are TRBV2 and TRBJ2-7; the match to TRBD2 covers 11 bases. V shed 6 bases and J 1 base; nucleotides not matched to a gene: 5. This CDR3 spans 15 amino acids. Per the germline V gene, CDR1 is SNHLY and CDR2 is FYNNEI. The CDR3 protein is CASRKGLAESYEQYF. In nucleotides, the CDR3 is TGTGCCAGCAGGAAGGGACTAGCGGAGTCCTACGAGCAGTACTTC.

The gene calls are TRBV7-2 and TRBJ1-3; D unclear. In germline, CDR1 is SGHTA, CDR2 FQGNSA. The CDR3 is 14 amino acids. V gave up 3 bases and J gave up 0 bases, with 6 bases separating them. The CDR3 nucleotides are TGTGCCAGCAGCTTCAGGAACTCTGGAAACACCATATATTTT. Its translation: CASSFRNSGNTIYF.

The chain uses TRBV10-3 and TRBJ2-7, with 11 bases that match TRBD1. The germline gives CDR1 ENHRY, CDR2 SYGVKD. V dropped 4 bases and J dropped 5; count of bases not matched to a gene: 4. The length of the CDR3 is 14 residues. The CDR3 reads CAISGAGQGDEQYF. The CDR3 region has the DNA TGTGCCATCAGTGGGGCGGGACAGGGGGACGAGCAGTACTTC.

The chain links TRBV14 to TRBJ2-1; unclear D gene. The CDR3 is 12 amino acids. Germline CDR1 reads SGHDN; CDR2 reads FVKESK. V was trimmed by 1 base and J by 10 bases, leaving 8 bases between them. The CDR3 coding sequence is TGTGCCAGCAGCCAAGGTCCCACAGAGCAGTTCTTC. Translated, it gives CASSQGPTEQFF.

This rearrangement joins TRBV7-3 to TRBJ2-3; perhaps TRBD1 as D (5 bases). V dropped 0 bases and J dropped 4 bases, with 5 bases sitting between them. This CDR3 region has 13 residues. Germline CDR1 and CDR2: SGHTA and FQGTGA. CDR3 protein: CASSLTGADTQYF. CDR3 nucleotides: TGTGCCAGCAGCTTAACAGGGGCAGATACGCAGTATTTT. The full variable domain, completed using reference TRBV7-3 and TRBJ2-3, is GAGVSQTPSNKVTEKGKYVELRCDPISGHTALYWYRQSLGQGPEFLIYFQGTGAADDSGLPNDRFFAVRPEGSVSTLKIQRTERGDSAVYLCASSLTGADTQYFGPGTRLTVL.

This rearrangement joins TRBV19 to TRBJ2-2; TRBD2 is a possible D gene (6 bases). The germline gives CDR1 LNHDA, CDR2 SQIVND (reference sequence). There are 14 residues in the CDR3. Trimming stripped 3 bases from V and 5 bases from J, with 10 bases between. In nucleotides, the CDR3 is TGTGCCAGTAGTATTATGGGGGGTACCGGGGAGCTGTTTTTT. Protein sequence: CASSIMGGTGELFF. The full variable domain, completed using reference TRBV19 and TRBJ2-2, is DGGITQSPKYLFRKEGQNVTLSCEQNLNHDAMYWYRQDPGQGLRLIYYSQIVNDFQKGDIAEGYSVSREKKESFPLTVTSAQKNPTAFYLCASSIMGGTGELFFGEGSRLTVL.

The chain links TRBV9 to TRBJ2-1; the D gene is possibly TRBD1 (5 bases). CDR1 is SGDLS and CDR2 is YYNGEE in the germline V gene. V was clipped by 0 bases and J by 2 bases, with 9 bases between them. The CDR3 covers 15 residues. CDR3 in DNA: TGTGCCAGCAGCGTAGTGTCAGGGCCCTACAATGAGCAGTTCTTC. It yields the protein CASSVVSGPYNEQFF.

The gene calls are TRBV30 and TRBJ1-2; D unclear. Germline assignment: CDR1 GTSNPN and CDR2 SVGIG (reference sequence). The CDR3 totals 11 residues. With 5 bases removed from V and 8 bases from J, the gap between germline ends came to 12 bases. DNA of the CDR3: TGTGCCTGGGATGGGCGAGTGGGCTACACCTTC. It specifies CAWDGRVGYTF.

This clone has just one count. The chain employs TRBV6-1 and TRBJ2-4; 7 positions match TRBD1. The CDR3 is 15 residues long. V lost 0 bases to trimming and J lost 4 bases; unmatched junction nucleotides: 3. Germline CDR1 MNHNS, CDR2 SASEGT. The CDR3 here is CASSEASQGKNIQYF. DNA for the CDR3: TGTGCCAGCAGTGAAGCTTCACAGGGGAAAAACATTCAGTACTTC.

The V call is TRBV6-5, the J call TRBJ1-5; 7 bases line up with TRBD1. The CDR3 is 15 residues long. The V segment lost 2 bases and the J segment 7 bases; nucleotides outside the gene matches: 8. CDR1 and CDR2 (germline): MNHEY, SVGAGI. The DNA for the CDR3 is TGTGCCAGCAGTTACGCTCAGGGGGAAGGACAGCCCCAGCATTTT. As protein: CASSYAQGEGQPQHF.

The gene calls are TRBV30 and TRBJ2-3, with 7 bases matching TRBD1. Germline trimming cut 2 bases from V and 0 bases from J; bases unmatched to any gene: 2. The germline CDR1 and CDR2 sequences are GTSNPN and SVGIG (reference sequence). The CDR3 covers 14 residues. This CDR3 reads CAWSMGQSTDTQYF. The CDR3 DNA follows: TGTGCCTGGAGTATGGGACAGAGCACAGATACGCAGTATTTT.